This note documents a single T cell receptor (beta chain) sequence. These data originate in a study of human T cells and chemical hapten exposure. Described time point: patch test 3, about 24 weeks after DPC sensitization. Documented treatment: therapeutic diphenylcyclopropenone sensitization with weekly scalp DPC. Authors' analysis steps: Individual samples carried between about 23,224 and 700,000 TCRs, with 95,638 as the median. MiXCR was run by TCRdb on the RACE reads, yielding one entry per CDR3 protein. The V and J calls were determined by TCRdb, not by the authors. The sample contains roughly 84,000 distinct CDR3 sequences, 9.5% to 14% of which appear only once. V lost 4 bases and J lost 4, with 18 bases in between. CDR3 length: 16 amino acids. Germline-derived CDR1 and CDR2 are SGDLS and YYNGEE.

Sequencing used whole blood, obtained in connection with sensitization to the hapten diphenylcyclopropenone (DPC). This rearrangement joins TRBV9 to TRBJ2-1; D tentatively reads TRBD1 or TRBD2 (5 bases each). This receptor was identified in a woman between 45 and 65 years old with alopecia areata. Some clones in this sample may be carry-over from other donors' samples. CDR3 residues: CASSRYRDPQYNEQFF. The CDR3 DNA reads TGTGCCAGCAGCAGATACCGGGACCCTCAATACAATGAGCAGTTCTTC.